A single TCR beta chain is shown here with its context. The entry originates in a study of blood T cell repertoires in COVID-19. Study context: Sites in the United States, Italy and Spain provided acute and convalescent COVID-19 samples.

Repertoires were generated with immunoSEQ multiplex PCR, while TCRdb's copy carries only in-frame clones and drops some. Altogether 88,000 or so clones are present, 65% to 85% being singletons, with the ten largest covering 4.4%. Material for sequencing was peripheral blood. The origin of this receptor is a man aged 55 to 70 with acute or convalescent COVID-19.

The CDR3 region is CASSLGGLQPQHF. CDR3 nucleotides: TGTGCCAGCAGTTTAGGAGGGTTGCAGCCCCAGCATTTT. This chain uses TRBV27 with TRBJ1-5; D is unclear. The germline CDR1 and CDR2 sequences are MNHEY and SMNVEV (reference sequence). This CDR3 has 13 residues. V lost 2 bases and J lost 7, with 9 bases in between.